This T cell receptor beta chain is from a study of cytomegalovirus exposure and HLA in healthy donors. The primer mix had 60 Vbeta and 13 Jbeta primers. The assay was immunoSEQ multiplex PCR, and TCRdb's table has in-frame clones only and misses some. The repertoire has 95,000 to 120,000 clones, roughly 70% of them found once; the top ten carry roughly 4.2%. The germline V gene encodes CDR1 SGHRS and CDR2 YFSETQ. CDR3 length: 17 amino acids. Trimming took off 0 bases at V and 3 bases at J, with 13 bases between the two ends. The TCR sequence derives from a woman aged 35 to 49 in good health and CMV-seropositive. The rearrangement uses TRBV5-1 and TRBJ2-6, with TRBD1 as a possible D gene (5 bases). Sequenced: PBMCs. The CDR3 bases are TGCGCCAGCAGCTTGGTCAGGGAACGTAGTGGGGCCAACGTCCTGACTTTC. Translating it yields CASSLVRERSGANVLTF. The full variable domain, completed using reference TRBV5-1 and TRBJ2-6, is KAGVTQTPRYLIKTRGQQVTLSCSPISGHRSVSWYQQTPGQGLQFLFEYFSETQRNKGNFPGRFSGRQFSNSRSEMNVSTLELGDSALYLCASSLVRERSGANVLTFGAGSRLTVL.